This T cell receptor (beta chain) was retrieved from a study of T cells in Graves' hyperthyroidism and ophthalmopathy. It was uncontrolled infection, other autoimmune disease, pregnancy or lactation that excluded patients. Each diagnosis was grounded in clinical symptoms, serum thyroxine and TRAb, thyroid ultrasound, and orbital computed tomography. Comment on this clonotype: The antigen remains unidentified.

The CDR3 is made up of 13 amino acids. V was shortened by 9 bases and J by 11 bases, with 20 bases between the two germline ends. The V gene's germline CDR1 is SNHLY and CDR2 FYNNEI. Using RNA transcripts as the source, TCR beta CDR3 regions were amplified. The TCR CDR3 first-round RT-PCR relied on the HTBI primer set. TCRdb re-derived calls from the multiplex PCR reads in MiXCR, one entry per CDR3 protein. The table lists 500,000 to 600,000 distinct CDR3 sequences, under 60% of them singletons. Points from the study as a whole: Blood samples included most of the expanded thyroid clonotypes exceeding 0.001.

This TCR came from an adult woman with Graves' disease, either hyperthyroidism or ophthalmopathy (not recorded which). This chain uses TRBV2 with TRBJ1-5, with a tentative D call TRBD1 (5 bases). The specimen sequenced was peripheral blood or thyroid tissue (not recorded which). This CDR3 is CASGAGLRETQHF. Written as DNA, the CDR3 is TGTGCCAGTGGGGCGGGACTAAGGGAGACCCAGCATTTT.